The 21 T cell receptor beta chains presented below share a single source sample, sequenced in a study of control samples from healthy donors and cancer patients. Here immunoSEQ multiplex PCR was the method, and the copy in TCRdb shows in-frame clones only, minus some. The sample lists 120,000 or so clones, about 90% occurring once. Material: blood. All receptors derive from a man between 18 and 35 years old in good health.

The chain combines TRBV9 with TRBJ1-1; 11 bases are shared with TRBD1. CDR3 length equals 14 residues. With V trimmed by 3 bases and J by 5 bases, 3 bases remained unmatched. Germline V gene sequence: CDR1 SGDLS, CDR2 YYNGEE. CDR3 protein: CASSGTGGKTEAFF. DNA for the CDR3: TGTGCCAGCAGCGGGACAGGGGGCAAAACTGAAGCTTTCTTT.

CDR3 sequence: CASSGESTDTQYF. The CDR3 coding sequence is TGTGCCAGCAGTGGGGAGTCGACAGATACGCAGTATTTT. The rearrangement links TRBV2 to TRBJ2-3, with a tentative D call TRBD2 (5 bases). The V gene lost 4 bases and the J gene lost 3 bases, with 8 bases spanning the gap. Germline CDR1 is SNHLY and CDR2 is FYNNEI. This CDR3 region has 13 residues. Full variable domain (remainder filled in from reference TRBV2 and TRBJ2-3): EPEVTQTPSHQVTQMGQEVILRCVPISNHLYFYWYRQILGQKVEFLVSFYNNEISEKSEIFDDQFSVERPDGSNFTLKIRSTKLEDSAMYFCASSGESTDTQYFGPGTRLTVL.

The genes are TRBV18 and TRBJ2-5; D not resolved. Germline V lookup: CDR1 KGHSH, CDR2 LQKENI. CDR3 length: 15 residues. V was shortened by 3 bases and J by 5 bases, with 16 bases between the two germline ends. CDR3 sequence reads: CASSPPTGRWETQYF. CDR3 bases: TGTGCCAGCTCACCTCCCACTGGGCGGTGGGAGACCCAGTACTTC.

The chain recombines TRBV27 with TRBJ2-7; 8 bases map to TRBD1. The trim removed 5 bases at V and 1 base at J, leaving 4 bases unmatched. The CDR3 runs to 14 residues. Per the germline V gene, CDR1 is MNHEY and CDR2 is SMNVEV (reference sequence). CDR3 region: CASSTRTGSYEQYF. CDR3 nucleotides: TGTGCCAGCAGTACTCGGACAGGGTCCTACGAGCAGTACTTC.

The chain joins TRBV15 to TRBJ2-5; D assignment may be TRBD1 or TRBD2 (5 bases each). CDR3 size: 15 residues. Germline V lookup: CDR1 LNHNV, CDR2 YYDKDF (reference sequence). Trimming took off 8 bases at V and 5 bases at J, with 21 bases between the two ends. The CDR3 reads CATATGQVRRETQYF. The DNA of the CDR3 is TGTGCCACCGCCACGGGGCAGGTTAGACGGGAGACCCAGTACTTC.

The J gene is TRBJ1-1, the V gene TRBV7-2; D unclear. V lost 3 bases to trimming and J lost 7 bases, with 6 bases between them. The CDR3 totals 11 residues. CDR1 and CDR2 (germline): SGHTA, FQGNSA. CDR3 residues: CASSFIGEAFF. CDR3 DNA: TGTGCCAGCAGCTTTATCGGTGAAGCTTTCTTT.

The genes are TRBV27 and TRBJ1-2; TRBD1 agrees at 8 bases. Germline assignment: CDR1 MNHEY and CDR2 SMNVEV (reference sequence). The junction had 4 bases not matched to a gene; V was cut back by 6 bases and J by 1 base. The CDR3 covers 14 residues. Here the CDR3 reads CASRTGGDNYGYTF. The CDR3 nucleotides read TGTGCCAGCAGAACAGGGGGAGATAACTATGGCTACACCTTC.

The genes are TRBV15 and TRBJ2-2; D remains unclear. Germline V CDR1 and CDR2: LNHNV, YYDKDF (reference sequence). Trimming removed 4 bases from V and 2 bases from J, with 11 bases in between. The CDR3 is made up of 15 amino acids. As DNA, the CDR3 is TGTGCCACCAGCAAAGACCGTGCTAACACCGGGGAGCTGTTTTTT. Residues: CATSKDRANTGELFF.

This clone was observed once. The chain joins TRBV7-9 to TRBJ1-6; possible D gene TRBD1, 5 bases. This CDR3 region has 16 residues. The ends were cut back, 1 base at V and 10 bases at J, with 17 bases in the middle. Germline CDR1 SEHNR, CDR2 FQNEAQ (reference sequence). The CDR3: CASSLGIGGFGSPLHF. The CDR3 DNA follows: TGTGCCAGCAGCTTAGGTATTGGGGGATTCGGCTCACCCCTCCACTTT.

The CDR3 bases are TGCGCCAGCAGCTACGACCTAGGTCTCAATGGCTACACCTTC. Translating it yields CASSYDLGLNGYTF. The chain has TRBV5-1 and TRBJ1-2, with D uncertain. V was clipped by 3 bases and J by 6 bases, with 15 bases between them. Germline V CDR1 and CDR2: SGHRS, YFSETQ. CDR3 length: 14 residues.

The V gene is TRBV25-1, the J gene TRBJ1-3; maybe TRBD1 (6 bases). Trimming stripped 7 bases from V and 4 bases from J, with 17 bases between. The germline CDR1 and CDR2 sequences are MGHDK and SYGVNS. CDR3 length: 15 residues. This CDR3 is CASTSDSEIGNTIYF. The CDR3 DNA reads TGTGCCAGCACGTCGGACAGTGAGATAGGAAACACCATATATTTT.

The chain joins TRBV7-3 to TRBJ2-7; possibly TRBD2 for D (6 bases). The CDR3 is made up of 14 amino acids. Germline V gene sequence: CDR1 SGHTA, CDR2 FQGTGA. The ends were cut back, 5 bases at V and 3 bases at J, with 14 bases in the middle. CDR3 bases: TGTGCCAGCAGCCCCTCCCCGGGAGACTACGAGCAGTACTTC. This translates into CASSPSPGDYEQYF.

V usage is TRBV6-5 and J usage is TRBJ2-4, with D possibly being TRBD1 or TRBD2 (7 bases each). CDR1 MNHEY and CDR2 SVGAGI come from the germline V gene. The CDR3 loop spans 14 amino acids. V was shortened by 7 bases and J by 6 bases, with 16 bases between the two germline ends. In DNA, the CDR3 is TGTGCCAGCACAGGGGGGGGCCTAGGAAACATTCAGTACTTC. This codes for CASTGGGLGNIQYF.

This clone was seen just once. The chain couples TRBV10-3 to TRBJ1-4, with 7 positions matching TRBD1. This CDR3 has 15 amino acids. Trimming took 3 bases from V and 7 from J; bases not matched to a gene: 8. Germline V gives CDR1 ENHRY, CDR2 SYGVKD. The CDR3 spells CAISEPGQVAEKLFF. The CDR3 coding sequence is TGTGCCATCAGTGAACCCGGACAGGTCGCTGAAAAACTGTTTTTT.

The V gene is TRBV28, the J gene TRBJ1-3; 8 nucleotides align to TRBD1. Germline V gene lookup returns CDR1 MDHEN and CDR2 SYDVKM. This CDR3 is 16 amino acids long. The ends lost 1 base at V and 1 base at J; junction bases unmatched: 3. The CDR3 is CASSLLQGASGNTIYF. Written as DNA, the CDR3 is TGTGCCAGCAGTTTATTGCAGGGGGCTTCTGGAAACACCATATATTTT.

The chain employs TRBV7-2 and TRBJ1-6; no firm D call. From germline, CDR1 is SGHTA and CDR2 FQGNSA. V shed 0 bases and J shed 3 bases, with 6 bases lying between them. The CDR3 runs to 15 residues. DNA of the CDR3: TGTGCCAGCAGCTTAGCGGAGAGCTATAATTCACCCCTCCACTTT. Encoded protein: CASSLAESYNSPLHF.

This rearrangement joins TRBV3-1 (or the pseudogene TRBV3-2) to TRBJ1-6, with a weak D call TRBD1 (6 bases). Germline V gives CDR1 LGHDT, CDR2 YNNKEL (reference sequence). V lost 3 bases, J lost 9 bases, and 9 bases lay in between. This CDR3 is 13 amino acids long. CDR3 DNA: TGTGCCAGCAGCCAGGGGGGGGCTTCACCCCTCCACTTT. Translated, it gives CASSQGGASPLHF.

Here the CDR3 reads CAWRTSGNNEQFF. CDR3 in DNA: TGTGCCTGGCGGACTAGCGGCAACAATGAGCAGTTCTTC. The chain links TRBV30 to TRBJ2-1; the match to TRBD2 covers 10 bases. With 5 bases clipped from V and 5 bases from J, the junction kept 3 bases outside the gene matches. This CDR3 has 13 residues. Germline CDR1 GTSNPN, CDR2 SVGIG (reference sequence).

The chain is built from TRBV2 and TRBJ2-2; D is unclear. V was cut by 7 bases and J by 2 bases, with 11 bases left in between. The germline CDR1 and CDR2 sequences are SNHLY and FYNNEI. This CDR3 has 14 residues. In nucleotides, the CDR3 is TGTGCCAGCACTGGCGAGTTAAACACCGGGGAGCTGTTTTTT. Its translation: CASTGELNTGELFF.

A note on this clone: Relative to the germline gene, one junction end is altered; a read error may explain this. The chain carries TRBV5-1 and TRBJ2-7; D might be TRBD2 (6 bases). Germline V gene data show CDR1 as SGHRS and CDR2 as YFSETQ. The CDR3 is made up of 13 amino acids. The CDR3 reads CASSSTSPYGQYF. The CDR3 bases are TGCGCCAGCAGCTCTACTAGCCCTTACGGGCAGTACTTC.

CDR3 protein: CASTWRAVSDYNEQFF. The CDR3 DNA reads TGCGCCAGCACATGGAGGGCCGTAAGTGACTACAATGAGCAGTTCTTC. J is TRBJ2-1 and V is TRBV5-1, with D maybe TRBD2 (6 bases). CDR1 is SGHRS and CDR2 is YFSETQ in the germline V gene. Trimming stripped 6 bases from V and 3 bases from J, with 19 bases between. The CDR3 is 16 amino acids.